The following is a T cell receptor beta chain sequence with its context. What it binds is not known. This sample is drawn from a study of cytomegalovirus exposure and HLA in healthy donors. General study findings and limits: TCR beta sequences reportedly predicted most subjects' HLA-A and HLA-B alleles accurately.

Primers: 60 Vbeta forward and 13 Jbeta reverse. Profiling relied on immunoSEQ multiplex PCR, and the TCRdb table lists in-frame clones only, not all of them. The sample comprises 150,000 to 200,000 clones, 70% to 80% of which are singletons, and 1.2% to 1.5% rests with the top ten. The clonotype originates from a woman under 40 in good health and CMV-seropositive. Material: PBMCs.

The CDR3 nucleotides are TGTGCCATCACTTCAGGGGGCATTAATGAAAAACTGTTTTTT. It encodes CAITSGGINEKLFF. This chain uses TRBV10-3 with TRBJ1-4; 8 positions match TRBD1. Germline CDR1 is ENHRY and CDR2 is SYGVKD. After removal of 7 bases from V and 4 bases from J, the junction contained 5 bases not matched to a gene. This CDR3 region has 14 residues.